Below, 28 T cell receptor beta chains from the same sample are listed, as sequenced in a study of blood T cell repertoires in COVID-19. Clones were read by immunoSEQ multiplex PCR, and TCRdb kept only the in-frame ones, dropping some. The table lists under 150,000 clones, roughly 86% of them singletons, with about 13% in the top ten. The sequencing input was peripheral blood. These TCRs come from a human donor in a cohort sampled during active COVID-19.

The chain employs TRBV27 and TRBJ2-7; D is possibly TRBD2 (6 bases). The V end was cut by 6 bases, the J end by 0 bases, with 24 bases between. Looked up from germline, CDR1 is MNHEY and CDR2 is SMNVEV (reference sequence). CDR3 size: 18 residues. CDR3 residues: CASSPYPFSGDPSYEQYF. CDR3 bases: TGTGCCAGCAGCCCATACCCCTTTTCGGGGGACCCCTCCTACGAGCAGTACTTC.

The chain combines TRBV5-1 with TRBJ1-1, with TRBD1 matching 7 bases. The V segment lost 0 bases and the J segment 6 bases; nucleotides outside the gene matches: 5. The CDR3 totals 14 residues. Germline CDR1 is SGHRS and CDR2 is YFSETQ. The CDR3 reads CASSLALGQAEAFF. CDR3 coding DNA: TGCGCCAGCAGCTTGGCCCTCGGACAGGCTGAAGCTTTCTTT. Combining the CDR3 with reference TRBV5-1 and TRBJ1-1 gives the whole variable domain KAGVTQTPRYLIKTRGQQVTLSCSPISGHRSVSWYQQTPGQGLQFLFEYFSETQRNKGNFPGRFSGRQFSNSRSEMNVSTLELGDSALYLCASSLALGQAEAFFGQGTRLTVV.

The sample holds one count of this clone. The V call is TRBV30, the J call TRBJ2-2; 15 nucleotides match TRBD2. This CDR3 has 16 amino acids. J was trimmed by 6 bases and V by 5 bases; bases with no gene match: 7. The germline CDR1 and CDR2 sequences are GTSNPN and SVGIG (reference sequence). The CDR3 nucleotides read TGTGCCTGGGGACTAGCGGGGGGGCGATTGGCCGGGGAGCTGTTTTTT. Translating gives CAWGLAGGRLAGELFF.

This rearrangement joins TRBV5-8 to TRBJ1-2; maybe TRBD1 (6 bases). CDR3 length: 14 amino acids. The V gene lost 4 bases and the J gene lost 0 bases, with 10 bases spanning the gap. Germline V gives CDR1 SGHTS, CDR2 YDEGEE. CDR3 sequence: CASSQGTSNYGYTF. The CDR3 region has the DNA TGTGCCAGCAGCCAGGGGACGTCTAACTATGGCTACACCTTC.

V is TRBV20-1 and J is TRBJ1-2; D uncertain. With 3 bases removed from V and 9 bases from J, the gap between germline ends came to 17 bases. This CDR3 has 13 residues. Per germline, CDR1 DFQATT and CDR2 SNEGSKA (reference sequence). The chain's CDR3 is CSASTLSSRRYTF. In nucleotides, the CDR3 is TGCAGTGCTAGTACCTTATCGAGTCGTCGCTACACCTTC.

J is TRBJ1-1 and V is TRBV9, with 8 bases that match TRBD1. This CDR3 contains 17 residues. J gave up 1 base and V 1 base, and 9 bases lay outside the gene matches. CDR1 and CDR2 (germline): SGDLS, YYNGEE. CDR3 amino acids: CASSVPIEGQENTEAFF. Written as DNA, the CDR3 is TGTGCCAGCAGCGTACCAATAGAGGGACAGGAGAACACTGAAGCTTTCTTT.

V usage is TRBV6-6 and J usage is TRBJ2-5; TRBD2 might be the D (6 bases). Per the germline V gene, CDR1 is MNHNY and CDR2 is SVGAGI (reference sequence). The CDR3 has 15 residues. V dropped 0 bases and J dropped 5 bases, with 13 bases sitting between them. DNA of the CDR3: TGTGCCAGCAGTTACTCGGGGGTGGGGAGGGAGACCCAGTACTTC. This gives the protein CASSYSGVGRETQYF.

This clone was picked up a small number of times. This CDR3 is CSVELAGASYEQYF. CDR3 in DNA: TGCAGCGTTGAACTAGCGGGGGCCTCCTACGAGCAGTACTTC. The chain uses TRBV29-1 and TRBJ2-7; 10 nucleotides agree with TRBD2. Unmatched junction bases numbered 1, after V lost 2 bases and J lost 0 bases. From germline, CDR1 is SQVTM and CDR2 ANQGSEA. This CDR3 spans 14 amino acids.

CDR3 sequence reads: CSASLGGGYSYNEQFF. The CDR3 coding sequence is TGCAGTGCTAGTCTTGGGGGGGGGTATTCCTACAATGAGCAGTTCTTC. The V call is TRBV20-1, the J call TRBJ2-1; the match to TRBD2 covers 7 bases. Trimming cost V 3 bases and J 1 base; bases outside gene matches: 9. The CDR3 extends over 16 amino acids. CDR1 is DFQATT and CDR2 is SNEGSKA in the germline V gene (reference sequence).

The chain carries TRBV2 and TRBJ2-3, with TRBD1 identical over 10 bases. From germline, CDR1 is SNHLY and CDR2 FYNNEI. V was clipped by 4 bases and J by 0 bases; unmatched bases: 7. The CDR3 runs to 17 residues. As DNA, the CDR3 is TGTGCCAGCAGTGCCCATGGGACAGGGGTTAGCACAGATACGCAGTATTTT. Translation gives CASSAHGTGVSTDTQYF.

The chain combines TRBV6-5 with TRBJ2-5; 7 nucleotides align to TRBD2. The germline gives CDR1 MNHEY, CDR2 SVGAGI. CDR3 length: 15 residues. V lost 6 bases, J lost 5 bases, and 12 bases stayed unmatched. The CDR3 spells CASSRNQVGGETQYF. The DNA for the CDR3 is TGTGCCAGCAGCAGAAATCAGGTCGGGGGGGAGACCCAGTACTTC.

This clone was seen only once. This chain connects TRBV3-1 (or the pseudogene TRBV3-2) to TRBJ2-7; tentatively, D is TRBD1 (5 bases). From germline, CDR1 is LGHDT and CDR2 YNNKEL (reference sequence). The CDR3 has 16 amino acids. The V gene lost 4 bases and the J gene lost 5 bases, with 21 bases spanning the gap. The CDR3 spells CASSLKTQGRIHEQYF. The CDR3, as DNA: TGTGCCAGCAGCCTAAAAACCCAGGGAAGGATCCACGAGCAGTACTTC.

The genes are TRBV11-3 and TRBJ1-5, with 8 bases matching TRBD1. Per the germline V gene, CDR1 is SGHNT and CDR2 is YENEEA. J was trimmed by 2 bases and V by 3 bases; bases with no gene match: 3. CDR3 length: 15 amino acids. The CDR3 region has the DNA TGTGCCAGCAGCTTGGACAGGGTCCGCAATCAGCCCCAGCATTTT. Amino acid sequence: CASSLDRVRNQPQHF.

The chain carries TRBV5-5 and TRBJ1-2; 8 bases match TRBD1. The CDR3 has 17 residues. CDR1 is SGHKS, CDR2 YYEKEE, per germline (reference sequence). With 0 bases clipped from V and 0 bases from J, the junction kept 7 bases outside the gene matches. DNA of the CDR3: TGTGCCAGCAGCTTGGTTCAGGGGGCCCGTACTAACTATGGCTACACCTTC. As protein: CASSLVQGARTNYGYTF.

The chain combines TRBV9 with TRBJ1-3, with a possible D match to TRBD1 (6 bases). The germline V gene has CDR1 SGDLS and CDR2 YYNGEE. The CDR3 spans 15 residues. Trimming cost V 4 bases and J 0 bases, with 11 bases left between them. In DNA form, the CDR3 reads TGTGCCAGCAGCCCGGGACAAATCTCTGGAAACACCATATATTTT. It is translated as CASSPGQISGNTIYF.

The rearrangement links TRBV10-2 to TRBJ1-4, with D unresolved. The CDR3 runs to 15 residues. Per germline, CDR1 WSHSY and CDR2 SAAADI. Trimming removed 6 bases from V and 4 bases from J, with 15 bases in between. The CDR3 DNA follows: TGCGCCAGCAGCCACAGCCAGAGAGTTAATGAAAAACTGTTTTTT. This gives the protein CASSHSQRVNEKLFF.

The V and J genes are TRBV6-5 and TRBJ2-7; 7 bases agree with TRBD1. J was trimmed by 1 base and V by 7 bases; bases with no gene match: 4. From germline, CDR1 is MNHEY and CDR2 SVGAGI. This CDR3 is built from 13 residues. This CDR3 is CASNDRVSYEQYF. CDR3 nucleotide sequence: TGTGCCAGCAACGACAGGGTGTCCTACGAGCAGTACTTC.

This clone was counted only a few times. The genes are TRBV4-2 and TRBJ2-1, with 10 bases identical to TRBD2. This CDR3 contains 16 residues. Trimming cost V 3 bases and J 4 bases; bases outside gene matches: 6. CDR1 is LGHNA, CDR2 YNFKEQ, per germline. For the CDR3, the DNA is TGTGCCAGCAGCCAGAGAGCGGGGGGGCTGTACAATGAGCAGTTCTTC. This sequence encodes CASSQRAGGLYNEQFF.

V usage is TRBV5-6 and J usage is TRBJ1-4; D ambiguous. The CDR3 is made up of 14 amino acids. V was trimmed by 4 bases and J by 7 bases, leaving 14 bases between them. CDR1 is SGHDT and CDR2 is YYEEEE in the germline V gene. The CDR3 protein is CASSPESRGEKLFF. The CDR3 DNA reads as TGTGCCAGCAGCCCGGAGAGCCGCGGTGAAAAACTGTTTTTT.

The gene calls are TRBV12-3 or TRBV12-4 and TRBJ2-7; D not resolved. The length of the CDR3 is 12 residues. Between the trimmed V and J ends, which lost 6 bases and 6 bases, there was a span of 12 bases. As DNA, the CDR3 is TGTGCCAGCAGCCCTACTGGTGGCGAGCAGTACTTC. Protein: CASSPTGGEQYF.

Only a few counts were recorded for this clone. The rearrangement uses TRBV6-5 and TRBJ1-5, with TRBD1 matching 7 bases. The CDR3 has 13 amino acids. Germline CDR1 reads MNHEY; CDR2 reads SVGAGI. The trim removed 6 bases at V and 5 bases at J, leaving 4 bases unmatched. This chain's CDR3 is CASRRQGDQPQHF. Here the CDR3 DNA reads TGTGCCAGCAGAAGACAGGGAGATCAGCCCCAGCATTTT.

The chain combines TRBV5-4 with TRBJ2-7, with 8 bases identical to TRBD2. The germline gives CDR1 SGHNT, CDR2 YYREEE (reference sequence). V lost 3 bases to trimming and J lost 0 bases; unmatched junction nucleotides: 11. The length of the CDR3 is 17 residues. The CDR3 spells CASSWGSSGGHSYEQYF. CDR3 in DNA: TGTGCCAGCAGCTGGGGGTCGAGCGGGGGCCACTCCTACGAGCAGTACTTC.

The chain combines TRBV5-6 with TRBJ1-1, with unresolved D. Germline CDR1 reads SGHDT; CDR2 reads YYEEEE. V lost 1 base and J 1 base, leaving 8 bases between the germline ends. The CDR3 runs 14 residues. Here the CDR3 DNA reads TGTGCCAGCAGCTTGAACACACCGAACACTGAAGCTTTCTTT. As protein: CASSLNTPNTEAFF.

The CDR3 DNA sequence: TGTGCCAGCAGCGCTAGCGGGGGGGCCATTGGTGAGCAGTTCTTC. This codes for CASSASGGAIGEQFF. The chain combines TRBV9 with TRBJ2-1, with TRBD2 identical over 12 bases. V lost 3 bases and J lost 9; bases outside the gene matches: 7. Per the germline V gene, CDR1 is SGDLS and CDR2 is YYNGEE. The CDR3 is 15 residues long.

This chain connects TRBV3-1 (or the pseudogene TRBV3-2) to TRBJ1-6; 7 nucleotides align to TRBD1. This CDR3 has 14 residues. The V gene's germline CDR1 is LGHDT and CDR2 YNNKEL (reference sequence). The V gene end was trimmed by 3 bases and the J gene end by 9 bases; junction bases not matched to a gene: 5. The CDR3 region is CASSQQGVFSPLHF. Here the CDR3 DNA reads TGTGCCAGCAGCCAGCAGGGGGTTTTTTCACCCCTCCACTTT.

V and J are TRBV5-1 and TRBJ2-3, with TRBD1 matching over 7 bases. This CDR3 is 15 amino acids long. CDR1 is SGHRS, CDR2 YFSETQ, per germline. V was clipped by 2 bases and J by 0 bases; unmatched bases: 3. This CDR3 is CASSLGTVSTDTQYF. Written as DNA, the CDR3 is TGCGCCAGCAGCTTAGGGACAGTGAGCACAGATACGCAGTATTTT.

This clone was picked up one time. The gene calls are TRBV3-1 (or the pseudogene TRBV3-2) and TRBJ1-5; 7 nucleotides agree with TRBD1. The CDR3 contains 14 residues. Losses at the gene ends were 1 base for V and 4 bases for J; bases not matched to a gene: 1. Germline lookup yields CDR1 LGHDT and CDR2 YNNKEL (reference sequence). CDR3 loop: CASSQGTGNQPQHF. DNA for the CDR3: TGTGCCAGCAGCCAAGGGACAGGTAATCAGCCCCAGCATTTT.

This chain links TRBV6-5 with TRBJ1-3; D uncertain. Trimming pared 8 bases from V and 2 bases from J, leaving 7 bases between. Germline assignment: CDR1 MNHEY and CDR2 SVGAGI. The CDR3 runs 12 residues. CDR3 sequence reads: CASATPGNTIYF. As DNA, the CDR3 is TGTGCCAGCGCTACCCCTGGAAACACCATATATTTT.